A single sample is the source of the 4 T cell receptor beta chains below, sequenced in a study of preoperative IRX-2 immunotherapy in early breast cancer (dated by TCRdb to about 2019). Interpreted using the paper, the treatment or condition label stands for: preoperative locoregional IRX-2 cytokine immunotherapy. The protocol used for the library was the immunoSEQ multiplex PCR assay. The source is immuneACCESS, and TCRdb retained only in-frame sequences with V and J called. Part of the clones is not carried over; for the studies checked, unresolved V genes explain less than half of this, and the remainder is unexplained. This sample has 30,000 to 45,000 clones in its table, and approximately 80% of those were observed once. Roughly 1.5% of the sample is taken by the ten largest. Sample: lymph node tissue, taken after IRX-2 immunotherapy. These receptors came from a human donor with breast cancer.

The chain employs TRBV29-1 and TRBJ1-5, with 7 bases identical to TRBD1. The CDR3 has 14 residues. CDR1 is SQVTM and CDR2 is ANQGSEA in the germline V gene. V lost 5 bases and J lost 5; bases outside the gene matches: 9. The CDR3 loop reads CSVSLDRSHQPQHF. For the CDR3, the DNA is TGCAGCGTTTCACTGGACAGGAGTCATCAGCCCCAGCATTTT.

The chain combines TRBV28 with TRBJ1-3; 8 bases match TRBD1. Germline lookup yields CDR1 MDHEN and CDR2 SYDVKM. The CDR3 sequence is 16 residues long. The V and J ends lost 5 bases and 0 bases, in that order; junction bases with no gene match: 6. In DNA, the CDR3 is TGTGCCAGCAGTAGGGACAGGACGTTCTCTGGAAACACCATATATTTT. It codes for CASSRDRTFSGNTIYF.

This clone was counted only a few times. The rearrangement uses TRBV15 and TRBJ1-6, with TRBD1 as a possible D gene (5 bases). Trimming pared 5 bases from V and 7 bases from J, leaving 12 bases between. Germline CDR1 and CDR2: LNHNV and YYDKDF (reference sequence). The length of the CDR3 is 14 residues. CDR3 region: CATSGRGVNSPLHF. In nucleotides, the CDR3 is TGTGCCACCAGCGGCCGGGGGGTAAATTCACCCCTCCACTTT.

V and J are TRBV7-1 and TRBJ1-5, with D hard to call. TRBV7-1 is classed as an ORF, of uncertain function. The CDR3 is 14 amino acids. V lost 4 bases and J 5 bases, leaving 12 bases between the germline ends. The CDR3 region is CASSLVGPYQPQHF. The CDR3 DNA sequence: TGTGCCAGCAGCTTAGTCGGCCCCTATCAGCCCCAGCATTTT.